The 10 T cell receptor beta chains below all came from one sample that was sequenced in a study of cytomegalovirus exposure and HLA in healthy donors. Primers included in the PCR were 60 Vbeta and 13 Jbeta primers. Clones were sequenced by immunoSEQ multiplex PCR, and TCRdb holds only the in-frame ones, with some missing. Found here are about 120,000 clones, roughly 86% of them singletons; the top ten hold about 1.8%. The sequenced sample was PBMCs. The receptors were gathered from a man between 35 and 55 years old in good health and CMV-seronegative.

The rearrangement joins TRBV7-2 to TRBJ1-2; 9 bases match TRBD1. V shed 5 bases, J shed 7 bases, and the junction held 14 bases outside the gene matches. The germline V gene encodes CDR1 SGHTA and CDR2 FQGNSA. This CDR3 comprises 16 residues. In nucleotides, the CDR3 is TGTGCCAGCAGCGAAATGGTGAGGACAGGGGTCGGTGGCTACACCTTC. Amino acid sequence: CASSEMVRTGVGGYTF. The full variable domain, rest sourced from reference TRBV7-2 and TRBJ1-2, is GAGVSQSPSNKVTEKGKDVELRCDPISGHTALYWYRQSLGQGLEFLIYFQGNSAPDKSGLPSDRFSAERTGGSVSTLTIQRTQQEDSAVYLCASSEMVRTGVGGYTFGSGTRLTVV.

The chain couples TRBV29-1 to TRBJ2-2; maybe TRBD2 (5 bases). V gave up 0 bases and J gave up 7 bases, with 12 bases separating them. This CDR3 region has 14 residues. Germline lookup yields CDR1 SQVTM and CDR2 ANQGSEA. The chain's CDR3 is CSVEESGEGGELFF. For the CDR3, the DNA is TGCAGCGTTGAAGAGTCCGGGGAAGGCGGGGAGCTGTTTTTT.

This sequence joins TRBV15 and TRBJ1-5; D not resolved. The CDR3 consists of 13 residues. In germline, CDR1 is LNHNV, CDR2 YYDKDF (reference sequence). Trimming pared 3 bases from V and 5 bases from J, leaving 8 bases between. CDR3 loop: CATSSRRDQPQHF. The DNA of the CDR3 is TGTGCCACCAGCAGCAGGCGGGATCAGCCCCAGCATTTT.

Note on this clone: This same CDR3 is encoded by further DNA sequences in the sample. The genes are TRBV28 and TRBJ1-1, with D tentatively TRBD1 (6 bases). This CDR3 is 11 amino acids long. Germline CDR1 reads MDHEN; CDR2 reads SYDVKM. Trimming stripped 3 bases from V and 11 bases from J, with 10 bases between. CDR3 nucleotide sequence: TGTGCCAGCAGTTTGGGACAAGGGGCTTTCTTT. Residues: CASSLGQGAFF.

The V and J genes are TRBV7-2 and TRBJ1-2, with 9 bases lining up with TRBD1. The CDR3 is 18 residues long. CDR1 SGHTA and CDR2 FQGNSA come from the germline V gene. Losses at the gene ends were 2 bases for V and 2 bases for J; bases not matched to a gene: 12. This CDR3 is CASSLLRDREVSNYGYTF. The CDR3 region has the DNA TGTGCCAGCAGCTTATTAAGGGACAGGGAGGTATCGAACTATGGCTACACCTTC. Using reference TRBV7-2 and TRBJ1-2 for the parts outside the CDR3, the full variable domain is GAGVSQSPSNKVTEKGKDVELRCDPISGHTALYWYRQSLGQGLEFLIYFQGNSAPDKSGLPSDRFSAERTGGSVSTLTIQRTQQEDSAVYLCASSLLRDREVSNYGYTFGSGTRLTVV.

This chain joins TRBV6-5 and TRBJ2-7; 7 bases are shared with TRBD1. The length of the CDR3 is 13 residues. Per germline, CDR1 MNHEY and CDR2 SVGAGI. The junction had 5 bases not matched to a gene; V was cut back by 6 bases and J by 3 bases. The CDR3 nucleotides are TGTGCCAGCAGCCGGGGACAGAACTACGAGCAGTACTTC. It yields the protein CASSRGQNYEQYF.

This clone was seen a handful of times. The chain uses TRBV6-5 and TRBJ2-2; no reliable D call. The V gene lost 1 base and the J gene lost 4 bases, with 10 bases spanning the gap. The V gene's germline CDR1 is MNHEY and CDR2 SVGAGI. The CDR3 covers 15 residues. Here the CDR3 DNA reads TGTGCCAGCAGTTACTTAGCCCCCAGCACCGGGGAGCTGTTTTTT. Translating gives CASSYLAPSTGELFF.

The count of this clone is one. The chain has TRBV19 and TRBJ1-5; D might be TRBD1 (5 bases). CDR3 size: 13 residues. Germline-derived CDR1 and CDR2 are LNHDA and SQIVND (reference sequence). With 5 bases removed from V and 6 bases from J, the gap between germline ends came to 11 bases. CDR3: CASSQGNIQPQHF. CDR3 nucleotide sequence: TGTGCCAGTAGTCAGGGAAATATTCAGCCCCAGCATTTT.

The chain joins TRBV5-1 to TRBJ2-1, with TRBD1 identical over 9 bases. This CDR3 has 15 residues. Looked up from germline, CDR1 is SGHRS and CDR2 is YFSETQ. The ends lost 3 bases at V and 2 bases at J; junction bases unmatched: 3. CDR3 protein: CASSYGTGTYNEQFF. The CDR3 nucleotides read TGCGCCAGCAGCTACGGGACAGGGACCTACAATGAGCAGTTCTTC.

The V call is TRBV30, the J call TRBJ2-3; maybe TRBD1 (5 bases). Germline CDR1 GTSNPN, CDR2 SVGIG (reference sequence). The V end lost 2 bases, the J end lost 1 base, and 10 bases lay between the germline ends. This CDR3 comprises 14 residues. The CDR3 nucleotides read TGTGCCTGGAGTTTGGGGCCAGGCACAGATACGCAGTATTTT. Translated, it gives CAWSLGPGTDTQYF.